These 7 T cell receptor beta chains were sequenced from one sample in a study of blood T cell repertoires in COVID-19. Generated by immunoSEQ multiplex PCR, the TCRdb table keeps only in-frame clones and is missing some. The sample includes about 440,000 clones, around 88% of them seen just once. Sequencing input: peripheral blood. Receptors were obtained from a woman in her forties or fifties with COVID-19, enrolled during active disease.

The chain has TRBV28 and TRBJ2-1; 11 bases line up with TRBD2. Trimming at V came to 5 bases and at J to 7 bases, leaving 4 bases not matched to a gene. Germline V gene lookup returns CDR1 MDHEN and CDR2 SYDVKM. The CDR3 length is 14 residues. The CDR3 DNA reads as TGTGCCAGCAGTATAGCGGGGGGGCGGAATGAGCAGTTCTTC. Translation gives CASSIAGGRNEQFF.

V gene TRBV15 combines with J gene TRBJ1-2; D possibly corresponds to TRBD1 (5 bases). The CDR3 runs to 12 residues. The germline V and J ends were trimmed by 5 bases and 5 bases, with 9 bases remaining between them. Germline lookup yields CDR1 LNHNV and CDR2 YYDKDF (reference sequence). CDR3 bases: TGTGCCACCAGCGACCGACAGTATGGCTACACCTTC. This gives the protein CATSDRQYGYTF.

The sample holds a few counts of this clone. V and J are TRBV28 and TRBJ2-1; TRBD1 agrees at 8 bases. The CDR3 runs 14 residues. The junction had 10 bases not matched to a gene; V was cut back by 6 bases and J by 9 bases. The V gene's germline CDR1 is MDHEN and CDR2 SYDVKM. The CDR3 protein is CASSPWTGKSEQFF. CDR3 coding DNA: TGTGCCAGCAGCCCCTGGACAGGGAAGAGTGAGCAGTTCTTC.

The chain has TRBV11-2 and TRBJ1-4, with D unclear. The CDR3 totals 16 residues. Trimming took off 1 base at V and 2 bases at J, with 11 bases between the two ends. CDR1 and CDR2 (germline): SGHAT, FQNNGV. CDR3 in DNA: TGTGCCAGCAGCTTAGTCCTGTGGAGTACTAATGAAAAACTGTTTTTT. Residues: CASSLVLWSTNEKLFF.

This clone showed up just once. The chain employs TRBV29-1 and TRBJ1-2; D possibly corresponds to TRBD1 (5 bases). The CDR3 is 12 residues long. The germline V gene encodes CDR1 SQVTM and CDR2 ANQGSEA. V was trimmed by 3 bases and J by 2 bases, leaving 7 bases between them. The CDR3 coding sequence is TGCAGCGTTGACGACAGCAACTATGGCTACACCTTC. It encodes CSVDDSNYGYTF.

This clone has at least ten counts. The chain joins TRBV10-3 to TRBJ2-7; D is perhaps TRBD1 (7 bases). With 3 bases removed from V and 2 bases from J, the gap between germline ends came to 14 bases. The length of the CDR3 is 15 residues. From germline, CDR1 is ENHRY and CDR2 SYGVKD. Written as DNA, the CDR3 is TGTGCCATCAGTGACCAGGGGGGAGTAACCTACGAGCAGTACTTC. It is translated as CAISDQGGVTYEQYF.

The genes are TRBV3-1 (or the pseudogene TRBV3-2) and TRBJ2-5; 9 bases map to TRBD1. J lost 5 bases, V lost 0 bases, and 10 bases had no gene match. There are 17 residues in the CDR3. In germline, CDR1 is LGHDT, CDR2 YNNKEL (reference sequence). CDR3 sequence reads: CASSQDYGDRAIETQYF. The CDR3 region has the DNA TGTGCCAGCAGCCAAGATTACGGGGACAGGGCTATCGAGACCCAGTACTTC.